A single sample is the source of the 6 T cell receptor beta chains below, sequenced in a study of blood T cell repertoires in COVID-19. Produced via immunoSEQ multiplex PCR; TCRdb's table is partial and in-frame only. The top ten hold approximately 11% of the sample, which has 150,000 to 200,000 clones, more than 65% seen once. The sequencing input was PBMCs or T cells enriched from blood (not recorded which). These receptors were collected from a man between 50 and 59 years old who had recovered from COVID-19.

The CDR3 region has the DNA TGTGCCAGCGTAATTAGCGGGCGTTCCTACGAGCAGTACTTC. Its translation: CASVISGRSYEQYF. The chain employs TRBV28 and TRBJ2-7, with 7 bases lining up with TRBD2. V dropped 8 bases and J dropped 1; count of bases not matched to a gene: 8. The germline CDR1 and CDR2 sequences are MDHEN and SYDVKM. CDR3 length: 14 amino acids.

V is TRBV15 and J is TRBJ1-6; D is ambiguous. This CDR3 is 16 amino acids long. V was pared by 0 bases and J by 10 bases, with 16 bases between. The germline V gene has CDR1 LNHNV and CDR2 YYDKDF (reference sequence). The CDR3 sequence: CATSRDLTETGSPLHF. CDR3 nucleotide sequence: TGTGCCACCAGCAGAGATCTCACCGAGACGGGGTCACCCCTCCACTTT.

The chain employs TRBV12-3 or TRBV12-4 and TRBJ1-1; TRBD1 might be the D (6 bases). The CDR3 runs to 13 residues. V lost 5 bases, J lost 13 bases, and 20 bases lay in between. This CDR3 is CASSPGPGGPLFF. The DNA of the CDR3 is TGTGCCAGCAGTCCAGGCCCGGGGGGCCCTCTTTTCTTT.

J is TRBJ2-5 and V is TRBV3-1 (or the pseudogene TRBV3-2); possibly TRBD1 for D (5 bases). CDR1 and CDR2 from the germline V gene are LGHDT and YNNKEL (reference sequence). V shed 1 base and J shed 7 bases, with 13 bases lying between them. This CDR3 comprises 14 residues. In nucleotides, the CDR3 is TGTGCCAGCAGCCAAGTCGAAGGGGCAGGGACCCAGTACTTC. Amino acid sequence: CASSQVEGAGTQYF.

This chain connects TRBV10-3 to TRBJ2-1, with TRBD1 matching over 11 bases. Germline V gene lookup returns CDR1 ENHRY and CDR2 SYGVKD. The trim removed 7 bases at V and 6 bases at J, leaving 11 bases unmatched. The CDR3 is made up of 16 amino acids. In DNA form, the CDR3 reads TGTGCCATCAAACCGGGACAGGGGGGCGCGGGCAATGAGCAGTTCTTC. Its protein is CAIKPGQGGAGNEQFF.

Concerning this clone itself: This sample includes further DNA sequences coding for the same CDR3. The gene calls are TRBV12-3 or TRBV12-4 and TRBJ2-5, with TRBD2 as a possible D gene (5 bases). The CDR3 runs 12 residues. Trimming removed 5 bases from V and 2 bases from J, with 6 bases in between. CDR3 coding DNA: TGTGCCAGCAGTACTAGGCAAGAGACCCAGTACTTC. It yields the protein CASSTRQETQYF.